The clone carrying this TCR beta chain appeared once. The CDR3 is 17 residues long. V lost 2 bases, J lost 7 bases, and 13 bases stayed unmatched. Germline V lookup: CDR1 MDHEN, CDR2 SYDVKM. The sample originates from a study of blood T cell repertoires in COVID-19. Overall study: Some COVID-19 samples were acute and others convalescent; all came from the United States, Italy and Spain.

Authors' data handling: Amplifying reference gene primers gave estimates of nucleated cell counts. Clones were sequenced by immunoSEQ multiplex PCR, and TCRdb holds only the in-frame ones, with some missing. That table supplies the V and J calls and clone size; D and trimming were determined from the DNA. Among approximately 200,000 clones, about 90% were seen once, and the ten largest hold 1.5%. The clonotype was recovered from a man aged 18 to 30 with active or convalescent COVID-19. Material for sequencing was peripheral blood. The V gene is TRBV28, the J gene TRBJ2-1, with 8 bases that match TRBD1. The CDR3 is CASSLLILRQGLNEQFF. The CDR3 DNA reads TGTGCCAGCAGTTTACTTATACTGAGACAGGGGTTGAATGAGCAGTTCTTC.